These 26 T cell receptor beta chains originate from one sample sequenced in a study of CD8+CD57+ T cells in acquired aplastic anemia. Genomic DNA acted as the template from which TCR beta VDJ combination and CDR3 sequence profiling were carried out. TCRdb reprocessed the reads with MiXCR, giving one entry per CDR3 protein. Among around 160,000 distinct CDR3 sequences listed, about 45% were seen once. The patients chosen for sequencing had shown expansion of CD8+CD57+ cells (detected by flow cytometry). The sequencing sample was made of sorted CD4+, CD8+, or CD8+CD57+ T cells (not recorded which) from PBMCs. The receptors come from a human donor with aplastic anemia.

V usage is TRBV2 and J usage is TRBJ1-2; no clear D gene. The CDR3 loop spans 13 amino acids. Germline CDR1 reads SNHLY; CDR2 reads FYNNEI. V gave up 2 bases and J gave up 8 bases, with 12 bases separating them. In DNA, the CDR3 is TGTGCCAGCAGTGAAATGGGAGACACGGGCTACACCTTC. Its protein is CASSEMGDTGYTF.

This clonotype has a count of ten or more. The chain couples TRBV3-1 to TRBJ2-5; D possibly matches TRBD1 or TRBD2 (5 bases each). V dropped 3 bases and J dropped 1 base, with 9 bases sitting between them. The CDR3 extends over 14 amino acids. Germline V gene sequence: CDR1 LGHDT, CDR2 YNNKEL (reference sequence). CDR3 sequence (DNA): TGTGCCAGCAGCCAGCAGGGAGTCCAAGAGACCCAGTACTTC. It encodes CASSQQGVQETQYF.

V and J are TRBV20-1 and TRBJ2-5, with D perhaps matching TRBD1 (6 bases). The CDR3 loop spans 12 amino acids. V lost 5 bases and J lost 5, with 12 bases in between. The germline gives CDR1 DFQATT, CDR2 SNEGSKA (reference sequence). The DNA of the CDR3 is TGCAGTGCTGTACAGGGCGCGGAGACCCAGTACTTC. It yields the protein CSAVQGAETQYF.

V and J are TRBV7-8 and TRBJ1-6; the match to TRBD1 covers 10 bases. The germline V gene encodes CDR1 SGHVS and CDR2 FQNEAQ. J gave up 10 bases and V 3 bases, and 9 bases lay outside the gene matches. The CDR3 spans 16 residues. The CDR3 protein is CASSFRDRGVGSPLHF. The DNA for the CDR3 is TGTGCCAGCAGCTTCCGGGACAGGGGAGTGGGATCACCCCTCCACTTT. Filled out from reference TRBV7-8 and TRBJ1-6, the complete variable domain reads GAGVSQSPRYKVAKRGQDVALRCDPISGHVSLFWYQQALGQGPEFLTYFQNEAQLDKSGLPSDRFFAERPEGSVSTLKIQRTQQEDSAVYLCASSFRDRGVGSPLHFGNGTRLTVT.

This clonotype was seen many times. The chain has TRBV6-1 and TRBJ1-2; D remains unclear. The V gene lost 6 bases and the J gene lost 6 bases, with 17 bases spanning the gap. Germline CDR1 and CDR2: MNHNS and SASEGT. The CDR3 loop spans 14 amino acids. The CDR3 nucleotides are TGTGCCAGCAGCCTCCGGATCCCCGGCAATGGCTACACCTTC. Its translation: CASSLRIPGNGYTF.

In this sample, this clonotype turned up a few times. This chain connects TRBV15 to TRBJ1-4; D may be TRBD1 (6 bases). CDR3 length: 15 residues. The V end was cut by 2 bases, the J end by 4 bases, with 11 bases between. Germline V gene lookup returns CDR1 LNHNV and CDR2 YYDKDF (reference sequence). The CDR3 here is CATSRYRASNEKLFF. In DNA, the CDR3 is TGTGCCACCAGCAGATACAGGGCCAGTAATGAAAAACTGTTTTTT.

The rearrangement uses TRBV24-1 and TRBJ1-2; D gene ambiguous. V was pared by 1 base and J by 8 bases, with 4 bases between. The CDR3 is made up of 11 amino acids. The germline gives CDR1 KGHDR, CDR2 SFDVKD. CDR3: CATSDFTGYTF. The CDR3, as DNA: TGTGCCACCAGTGATTTCACGGGCTACACCTTC.

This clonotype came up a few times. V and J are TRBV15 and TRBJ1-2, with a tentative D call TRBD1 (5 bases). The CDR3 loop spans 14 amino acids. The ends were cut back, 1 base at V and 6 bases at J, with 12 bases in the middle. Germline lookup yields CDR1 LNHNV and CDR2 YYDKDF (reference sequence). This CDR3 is CATSRVGRAHGYTF. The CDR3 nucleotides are TGTGCCACCAGCAGAGTTGGCAGGGCACATGGCTACACCTTC.

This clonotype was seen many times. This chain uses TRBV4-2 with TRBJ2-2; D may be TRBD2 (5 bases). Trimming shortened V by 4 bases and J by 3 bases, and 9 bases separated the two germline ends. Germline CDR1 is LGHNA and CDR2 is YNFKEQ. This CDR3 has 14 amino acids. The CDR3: CASSLREHTGELFF. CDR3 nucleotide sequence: TGTGCCAGCAGCCTCCGGGAACACACCGGGGAGCTGTTTTTT.

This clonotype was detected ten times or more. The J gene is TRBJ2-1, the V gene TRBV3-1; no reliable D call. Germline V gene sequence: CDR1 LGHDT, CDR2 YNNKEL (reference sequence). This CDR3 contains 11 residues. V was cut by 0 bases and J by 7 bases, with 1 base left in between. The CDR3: CASSQDNEQFF. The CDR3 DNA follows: TGTGCCAGCAGCCAAGATAATGAGCAGTTCTTC.

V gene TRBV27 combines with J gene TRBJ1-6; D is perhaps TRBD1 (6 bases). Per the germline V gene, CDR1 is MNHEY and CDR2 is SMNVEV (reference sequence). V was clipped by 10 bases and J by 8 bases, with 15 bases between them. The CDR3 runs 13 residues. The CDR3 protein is CATSEGGYSPLHF. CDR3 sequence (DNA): TGTGCCACCTCGGAGGGGGGATATTCACCCCTCCACTTT.

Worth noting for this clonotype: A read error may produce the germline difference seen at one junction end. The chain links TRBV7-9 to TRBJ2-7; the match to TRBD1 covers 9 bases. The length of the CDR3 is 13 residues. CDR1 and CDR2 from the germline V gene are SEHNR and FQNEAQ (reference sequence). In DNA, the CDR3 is TGTGCTAGCAGCTCGGACAGGGGTTACGAGCAGTACTTC. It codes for CASSSDRGYEQYF.

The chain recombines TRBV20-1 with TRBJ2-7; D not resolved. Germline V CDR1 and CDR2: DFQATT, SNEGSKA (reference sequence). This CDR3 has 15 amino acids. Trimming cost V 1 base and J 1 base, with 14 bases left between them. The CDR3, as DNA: TGCAGTGCTAGAGTGGGCCAACGCGCTTCCTACGAGCAGTACTTC. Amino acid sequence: CSARVGQRASYEQYF.

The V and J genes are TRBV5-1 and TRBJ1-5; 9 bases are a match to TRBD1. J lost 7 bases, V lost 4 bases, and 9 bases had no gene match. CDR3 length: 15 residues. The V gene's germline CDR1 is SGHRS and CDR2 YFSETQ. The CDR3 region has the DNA TGCGCCAGCAGCGGTTCCGGGACAGGGAAACAGCCCCAGCATTTT. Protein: CASSGSGTGKQPQHF.

The CDR3 DNA reads TGTGCCACCTCAGGGAAGGGGACCCAGTACTTC. Amino acids: CATSGKGTQYF. V usage is TRBV19 and J usage is TRBJ2-5; maybe TRBD1 (5 bases). V gave up 10 bases and J gave up 7 bases, with 13 bases separating them. The CDR3 covers 11 residues. Germline CDR1 and CDR2: LNHDA and SQIVND (reference sequence). Complete variable domain (other parts from reference TRBV19 and TRBJ2-5): DGGITQSPKYLFRKEGQNVTLSCEQNLNHDAMYWYRQDPGQGLRLIYYSQIVNDFQKGDIAEGYSVSREKKESFPLTVTSAQKNPTAFYLCATSGKGTQYFGPGTRLLVL.

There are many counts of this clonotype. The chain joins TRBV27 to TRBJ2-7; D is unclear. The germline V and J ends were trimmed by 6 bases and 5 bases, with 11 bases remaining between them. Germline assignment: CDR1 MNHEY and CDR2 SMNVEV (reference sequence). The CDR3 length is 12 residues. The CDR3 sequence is CASSLDGDEQYF. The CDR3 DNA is TGTGCCAGCAGCTTAGACGGAGACGAGCAGTACTTC.

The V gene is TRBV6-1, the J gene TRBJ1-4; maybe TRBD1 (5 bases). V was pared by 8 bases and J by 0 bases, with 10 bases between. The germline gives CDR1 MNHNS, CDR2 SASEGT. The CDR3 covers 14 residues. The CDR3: CASAARATNEKLFF. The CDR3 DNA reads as TGTGCCAGCGCGGCCAGGGCAACTAATGAAAAACTGTTTTTT.

The CDR3 region has the DNA TGCGCCAGCAGCTTGGGATCCGGACAGGGAATATCCCTCCACTTT. The encoded protein is CASSLGSGQGISLHF. The gene calls are TRBV5-1 and TRBJ1-6; 8 positions match TRBD1. The CDR3 is 15 amino acids. From germline, CDR1 is SGHRS and CDR2 YFSETQ. J was trimmed by 14 bases and V by 0 bases; bases with no gene match: 10.

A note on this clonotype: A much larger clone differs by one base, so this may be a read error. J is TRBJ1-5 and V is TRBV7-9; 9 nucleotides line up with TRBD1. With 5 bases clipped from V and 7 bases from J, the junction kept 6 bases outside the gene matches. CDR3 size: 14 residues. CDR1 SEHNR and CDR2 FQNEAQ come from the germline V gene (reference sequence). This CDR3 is CASSPGTGKQPQHF. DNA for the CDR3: TGTGCCAGCAGCCCTGGGACAGGGAAACAGCCCCAGCATTTT.

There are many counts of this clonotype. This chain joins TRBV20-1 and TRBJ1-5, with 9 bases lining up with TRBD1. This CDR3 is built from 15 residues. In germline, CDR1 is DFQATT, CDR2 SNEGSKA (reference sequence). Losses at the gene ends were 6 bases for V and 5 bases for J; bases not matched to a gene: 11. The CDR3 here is CSALPGTGSDQPQHF. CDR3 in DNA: TGCAGTGCACTCCCCGGGACAGGGTCCGATCAGCCCCAGCATTTT.

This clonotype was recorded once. The CDR3 loop is CASSRSRLADTQYF. CDR3 DNA: TGTGCCAGCAGTCGGTCCCGGCTGGCAGATACGCAGTATTTT. The chain combines TRBV2 with TRBJ2-3, with no clear D. The V and J ends lost 5 bases and 4 bases respectively, with 13 bases between them. CDR1 and CDR2 from the germline V gene are SNHLY and FYNNEI. The CDR3 sequence is 14 residues long.

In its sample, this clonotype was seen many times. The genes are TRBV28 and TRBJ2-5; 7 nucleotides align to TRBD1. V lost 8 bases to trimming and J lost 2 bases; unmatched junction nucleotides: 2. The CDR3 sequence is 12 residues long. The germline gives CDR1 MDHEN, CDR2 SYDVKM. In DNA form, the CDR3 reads TGTGCCAGCGGGACAGTACAAGAGACCCAGTACTTC. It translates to CASGTVQETQYF.

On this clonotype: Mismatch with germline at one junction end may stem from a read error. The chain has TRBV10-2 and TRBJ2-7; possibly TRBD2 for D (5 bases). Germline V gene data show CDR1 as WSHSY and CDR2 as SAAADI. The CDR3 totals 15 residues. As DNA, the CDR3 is TGTGCCAGCAGTTACTCGTCCCTGGGGAGCTACGAGCAGTACTTC. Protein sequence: CASSYSSLGSYEQYF.

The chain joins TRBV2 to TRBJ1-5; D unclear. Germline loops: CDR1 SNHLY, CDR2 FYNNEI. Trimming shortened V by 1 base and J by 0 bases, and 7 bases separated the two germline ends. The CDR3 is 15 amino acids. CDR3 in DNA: TGTGCCAGCAGTGAAGGAGCTTATAGCAATCAGCCCCAGCATTTT. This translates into CASSEGAYSNQPQHF.

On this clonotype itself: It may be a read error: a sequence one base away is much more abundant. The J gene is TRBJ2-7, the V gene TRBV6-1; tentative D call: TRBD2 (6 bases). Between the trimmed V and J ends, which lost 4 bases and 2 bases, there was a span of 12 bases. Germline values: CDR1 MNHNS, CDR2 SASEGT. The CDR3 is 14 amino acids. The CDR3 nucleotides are TGTGCCAGCAGTGGGTGCGGGGCCCCCTACGAGCAGTACTTC. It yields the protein CASSGCGAPYEQYF.

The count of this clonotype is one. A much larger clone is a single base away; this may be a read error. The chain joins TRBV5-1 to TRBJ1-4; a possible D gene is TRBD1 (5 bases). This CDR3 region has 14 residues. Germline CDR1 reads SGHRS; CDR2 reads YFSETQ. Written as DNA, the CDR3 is TGCGCCAGCAAAGGCAGGACAACCAATGAAAAACTGTTTTTT. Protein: CASKGRTTNEKLFF.